The 5 T cell receptor beta chains presented below share a single source sample, sequenced in a study of spatial heterogeneity in lung cancer. Overall study results and limits: The number of expanded tumor alpha and beta chains correlated with mutation number.

TCRdb independently ran MiXCR on the 5' RACE reads; one entry per CDR3 protein. Of about 6,000 distinct CDR3 sequences detected, less than 15% appear once; the ten largest clones hold roughly 10%. Time point denoted: sample taken at primary tumor resection. Their cognate antigens are unknown. The specimen was lung tumor tissue, collected at surgery. These TCRs come from a male donor with early-stage non-small cell lung cancer.

Sample share makes this clonotype medium-sized (0.01 to 0.1%). This beta chain lies outside the target of a library built for alpha chains; its clone size means little. The rearrangement links TRBV20-1 to TRBJ2-7; D is unclear. Germline CDR1 reads DFQATT; CDR2 reads SNEGSKA (reference sequence). The CDR3 runs 13 residues. Deletions cut 1 base from V and 4 bases from J, with 11 bases between. The DNA of the CDR3 is TGCAGTGCTAGAGGGCAGGTGCAATACGAGCAGTACTTC. Protein product: CSARGQVQYEQYF.

Only one count was recorded for this clonotype. The size of this beta chain means little, since it is a stray read in a library made for alpha chains. The chain couples TRBV3-1 to TRBJ2-7; no reliable D call. With 1 base removed from V and 4 bases from J, the gap between germline ends came to 11 bases. Looked up from germline, CDR1 is LGHDT and CDR2 is YNNKEL (reference sequence). CDR3 length equals 14 residues. The CDR3 spells CASSQGPMIYEQYF. CDR3 bases: TGTGCCAGCAGCCAAGGTCCGATGATATACGAGCAGTACTTC.

This clonotype was counted a few times. Because the library targeted alpha chains, this beta chain is an off-target read whose size means little. The gene calls are TRBV9 and TRBJ2-2; D uncertain. Trimming removed 0 bases from V and 4 bases from J, with 7 bases in between. In germline, CDR1 is SGDLS, CDR2 YYNGEE. This CDR3 is 14 amino acids long. The CDR3: CASSVDWATGELFF. CDR3 DNA sequence: TGTGCCAGCAGCGTAGATTGGGCCACCGGGGAGCTGTTTTTT.

This clonotype was seen many times. As an off-target read in a library built for alpha chains, this beta chain has a frequency of little significance. V and J are TRBV7-8 and TRBJ2-5, with 8 bases fitting TRBD1. The ends lost 5 bases at V and 5 bases at J; junction bases unmatched: 4. This CDR3 comprises 13 residues. Per germline, CDR1 SGHVS and CDR2 FQNEAQ. The CDR3 sequence: CASSARTGETQYF. CDR3 DNA sequence: TGTGCCAGCAGCGCCAGGACAGGGGAGACCCAGTACTTC.

This clonotype was seen ten or more times. With the library built for alpha chains, this beta chain is off target and its frequency is not meaningful. The chain joins TRBV29-1 to TRBJ1-2; 8 bases line up with TRBD1. The CDR3 runs to 13 residues. The germline V gene encodes CDR1 SQVTM and CDR2 ANQGSEA. Unmatched junction bases numbered 10, after V lost 6 bases and J lost 7 bases. The CDR3 protein is CSVGQGDSRGYTF. CDR3 DNA sequence: TGCAGCGTCGGACAGGGTGATTCCCGTGGCTACACCTTC.